The 7 T cell receptor beta chains below were found in one sample sequenced in a study of metastatic and nonmetastatic thyroid tumors. Using MiXCR, TCRdb re-called clones from the PCR reads. In the table there are over 5,000 clones, about two fifths of which are singletons. There were no patients who had received any treatment before thyroid surgery. Sequenced: adjacent normal tissue. The receptors were sampled from a female donor with papillary thyroid cancer or a benign thyroid nodule (not recorded which). Some clones in this sample may be carry-over from other donors' samples.

In its sample, this clone was seen a few times. V and J are TRBV12-3 or TRBV12-4 and TRBJ2-1; possibly TRBD1 for D (6 bases). Deletions cut 3 bases from V and 0 bases from J, with 9 bases between. The CDR3 runs to 15 residues. DNA of the CDR3: TGTGCCAGCAGTTTTATACAGGGCTCCTACAATGAGCAGTTCTTC. It encodes CASSFIQGSYNEQFF.

A few counts support this clone. The chain combines TRBV27 with TRBJ2-7, with D unresolved. Trimming pared 6 bases from V and 6 bases from J, leaving 9 bases between. CDR3 size: 11 residues. Per the germline V gene, CDR1 is MNHEY and CDR2 is SMNVEV (reference sequence). The CDR3 here is CASSSRSEQYF. The CDR3 nucleotides read TGTGCCAGCAGCTCGAGGAGCGAGCAGTACTTC.

The V gene is TRBV6-1, the J gene TRBJ2-1; no reliable D call. The CDR3 consists of 16 residues. Trimming stripped 6 bases from V and 0 bases from J, with 15 bases between. CDR1 is MNHNS, CDR2 SASEGT, per germline. This CDR3 is CASSPSYGSSYNEQFF. The DNA of the CDR3 is TGTGCCAGCAGCCCAAGCTACGGGTCCTCCTACAATGAGCAGTTCTTC.

The chain has TRBV9 and TRBJ1-1; perhaps TRBD1 as D (5 bases). Germline CDR1 and CDR2: SGDLS and YYNGEE. V shed 3 bases and J shed 6 bases, with 12 bases lying between them. The CDR3 has 13 residues. CDR3 in DNA: TGTGCCAGCAGCGCTGAGGACAATTCTGAAGCTTTCTTT. Translation: CASSAEDNSEAFF.

The rearrangement links TRBV11-2 to TRBJ2-2; a weak D match, TRBD2 (5 bases). CDR3 size: 16 residues. Trimming removed 1 base at V and 7 bases at J, with 16 bases between. Germline loops: CDR1 SGHAT, CDR2 FQNNGV. In DNA, the CDR3 is TGTGCCAGCAGCTTAGGAGGGAACGGAATAAACGGGGAGCTGTTTTTT. Translation gives CASSLGGNGINGELFF.

Note on this clone: A read error is likely, as this CDR3 ends without the conserved phenylalanine or tryptophan. The limits of the CDR3 on the DNA are not certain, so only TCRdb's listed CDR3 is given. The chain is built from TRBV12-3 or TRBV12-4 and TRBJ2-7. Both ends counted, the CDR3 spans 12 residues. Here the CDR3 reads CPSSLNSYEEYI.

A word on this clone: This is likely a read error, given that the CDR3 carries no conserved phenylalanine or tryptophan at its end. The rearrangement uses TRBV6-1 and TRBJ2-7; 9 bases map to TRBD2. The CDR3 extends over 16 amino acids. Germline lookup yields CDR1 MNHNS and CDR2 SASEGT. CDR3 sequence (DNA): TGTGCCAGCAGGGTGGGACAAGCGGGAGGTCCCTACGTGCAGTACTGC. The encoded protein is CASRVGQAGGPYVQYC.